This T cell receptor (beta chain) was sequenced during a study of blood T cell repertoires in COVID-19. Study overall: Sources were T cells, B-cell-depleted T cells, or PBMCs; the material itself was cDNA or gDNA.

Sequencing used immunoSEQ multiplex PCR; TCRdb keeps in-frame clones, though not all of them. The repertoire holds hundreds of thousands of clones, with more than 75% as singletons. Germline V gives CDR1 LGHNA, CDR2 YNFKEQ. The length of the CDR3 is 15 residues. Unmatched junction bases numbered 12, after V lost 7 bases and J lost 12 bases. Two negative PCRs, clearance, or symptom resolution had been documented for recovered Cohort 3 donors. The J gene is TRBJ2-1, the V gene TRBV4-2, with 13 nucleotides matching TRBD2. Sequenced input: PBMCs or T cells enriched from blood (not recorded which). This TCR was sampled from a woman between 45 and 65 years old who had recovered from COVID-19. The DNA of the CDR3 is TGTGCCAGCACTCCGGGACTAGCGGGGAACGTGGGGCAGTTCTTC. Translating gives CASTPGLAGNVGQFF.